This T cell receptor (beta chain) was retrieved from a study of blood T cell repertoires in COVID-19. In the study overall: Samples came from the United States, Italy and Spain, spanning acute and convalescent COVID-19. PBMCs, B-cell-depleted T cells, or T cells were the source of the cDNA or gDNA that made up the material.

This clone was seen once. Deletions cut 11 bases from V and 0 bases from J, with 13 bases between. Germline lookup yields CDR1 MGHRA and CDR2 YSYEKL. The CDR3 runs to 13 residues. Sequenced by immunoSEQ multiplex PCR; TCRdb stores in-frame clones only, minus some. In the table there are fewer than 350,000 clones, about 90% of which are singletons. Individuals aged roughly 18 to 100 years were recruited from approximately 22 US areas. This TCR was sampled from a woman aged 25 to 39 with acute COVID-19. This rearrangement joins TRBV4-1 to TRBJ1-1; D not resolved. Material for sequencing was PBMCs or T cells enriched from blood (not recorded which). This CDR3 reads CASTPTLNTEAFF. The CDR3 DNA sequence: TGCGCCTCTACTCCCACCTTGAACACTGAAGCTTTCTTT.